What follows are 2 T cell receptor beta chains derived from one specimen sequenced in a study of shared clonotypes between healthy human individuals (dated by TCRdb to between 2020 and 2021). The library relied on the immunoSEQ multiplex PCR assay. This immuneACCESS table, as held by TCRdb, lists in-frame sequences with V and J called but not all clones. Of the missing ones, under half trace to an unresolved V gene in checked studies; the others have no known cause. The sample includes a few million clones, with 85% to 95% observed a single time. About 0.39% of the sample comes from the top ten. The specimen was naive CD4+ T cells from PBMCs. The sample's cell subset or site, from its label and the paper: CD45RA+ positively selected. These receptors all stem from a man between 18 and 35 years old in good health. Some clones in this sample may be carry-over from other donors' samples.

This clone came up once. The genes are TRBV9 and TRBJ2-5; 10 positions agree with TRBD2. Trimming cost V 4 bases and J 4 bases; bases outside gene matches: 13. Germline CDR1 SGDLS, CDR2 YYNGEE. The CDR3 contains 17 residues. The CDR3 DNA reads TGTGCCAGCAGCCGTCGGGCTAGCGGGAGAGGGTTAGAGACCCAGTACTTC. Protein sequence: CASSRRASGRGLETQYF.

In DNA form, the CDR3 reads TGCGCCAGTTCACAAAGGGGGATGGGAGAGACCCAGTACTTC. Its translation is CASSQRGMGETQYF. The V and J genes are TRBV5-1 and TRBJ2-5; a weak D match, TRBD1 (6 bases). The germline V and J ends were trimmed by 8 bases and 4 bases, with 18 bases remaining between them. The germline V gene has CDR1 SGHRS and CDR2 YFSETQ. The CDR3 covers 14 residues. The full variable domain, with the rest looked up from reference TRBV5-1 and TRBJ2-5, is KAGVTQTPRYLIKTRGQQVTLSCSPISGHRSVSWYQQTPGQGLQFLFEYFSETQRNKGNFPGRFSGRQFSNSRSEMNVSTLELGDSALYLCASSQRGMGETQYFGPGTRLLVL.